This T cell receptor (beta chain) was found in a study of radiation and T cells in renal cell carcinoma. Study-wide background: Nephrectomy followed 15 Gy stereotactic body radiation by 4 weeks.

Turning to this clone: What it recognizes is unknown.

Repertoires were generated with immunoSEQ multiplex PCR, while TCRdb's copy carries only in-frame clones and drops some. The sample records 130,000 or so clones, over 75% being singletons. Described time point: baseline pretreatment blood. The treatment is: 15 Gy SBRT to primary tumor, nephrectomy 4 weeks later. This renal cell carcinoma was of the clear cell type. Findings of the study overall: From baseline, blood top tumor clonotypes peaked at 2 weeks post-radiation.

Per germline, CDR1 MGHRA and CDR2 YSYEKL. The CDR3 runs to 17 residues. V shed 4 bases and J 3 bases; nucleotides not matched to a gene: 7. The chain combines TRBV4-1 with TRBJ2-2; 11 bases map to TRBD2. The sample in question was blood, obtained from a patient whose treatment included radiotherapy and nephrectomy. This clonotype was sampled from a woman in her fifties or sixties with renal cell carcinoma. As DNA, the CDR3 is TGCGCCAGCAGCCGGAGTAGCGGGGGGGCCGACACCGGGGAGCTGTTTTTT. It specifies CASSRSSGGADTGELFF.